This is a list of T cell receptor beta chains from one sample in a study of chemoradiotherapy in HPV16-positive cancers. Using immunoSEQ multiplex PCR, the repertoire was profiled, and TCRdb retains in-frame clones only, with some absent. The table has roughly 30,000 clones, about 90% seen once. Sequencing was performed on blood, taken from a patient who underwent chemoradiotherapy. Source of these receptors: a human donor with HPV-associated anogenital cancer. Both conserved end residues are part of each CDR3. A D gene is named only where the DNA matches it firmly. Clone size is given for some rows only: seen once, a few or many times, or a class if the clone is expanded.

cdr3_nt cdr3_aa v_call d_call j_call clone_size
TGCGCCAGCAGCAAAAACCTCCGGGACAGGGTTAGTAATTCACCCCTCCACTTT CASSKNLRDRVSNSPLHF TRBV4-1 TRBD1 TRBJ1-6 .
TGTGCCAGCAGCTTATTAGAAGGATTTTATGGCTACACCTTC CASSLLEGFYGYTF TRBV11-2 . TRBJ1-2 .
TGTGCCAGCAGCCAAGTGGGGATCCGGACTGAAGCTTTCTTT CASSQVGIRTEAFF TRBV14 . TRBJ1-1 .
TGTGCCAGCAGCCAAGACCGCAGGGGATTATTGAATTCACCCCTCCACTTT CASSQDRRGLLNSPLHF TRBV14 . TRBJ1-6 .
TGCGCCAGCAGCCAATACCAAAGGGGAACCTACGAGCAGTACTTC CASSQYQRGTYEQYF TRBV5-1 . TRBJ2-7 .
TGTGCCAGCAGAGGGGGTCTGAGGTATGGCTACACCTTC CASRGGLRYGYTF TRBV9 . TRBJ1-2 .
TGTGCCAGCAGCCACAAAGGGAGCTGGCTGGCCGGCTACACCTTC CASSHKGSWLAGYTF TRBV11-2 . TRBJ1-2 few
TGTGCCAGTAGTATTCAGCCGAGCACTGAAGCTTTCTTT CASSIQPSTEAFF TRBV19 . TRBJ1-1 .
TGTGCCAGCAACAAACCGACGACAGGGGATTCTGAAGCTTTCTTT CASNKPTTGDSEAFF TRBV6-6 TRBD1 TRBJ1-1 .
TGTGCCAGCAGCCAAGATCACGTCCAGGGGTTTGAAAAACTGTTTTTT CASSQDHVQGFEKLFF TRBV4-2 . TRBJ1-4 once
TGTGCCAGCAGCTTATTGACGGAAAATGAAAAACTGTTTTTT CASSLLTENEKLFF TRBV7-9 . TRBJ1-4 .
TGTGCCAGCAGGCCCTTAGGTCAGCCCCAGCATTTT CASRPLGQPQHF TRBV6-6 . TRBJ1-5 .
TGTGCCAGCAGCCGTCGGGGAAGAGGGAACACCGGGGAGCTGTTTTTT CASSRRGRGNTGELFF TRBV7-8 . TRBJ2-2 .
TGTGCCAGCAGTCTCCCCGGGAGCAATCAGCCCCAGCATTTT CASSLPGSNQPQHF TRBV7-9 . TRBJ1-5 .
TGTGCCAGCAGCTTAGAGTCTTACAATGAGCAGTTCTTC CASSLESYNEQFF TRBV7-6 . TRBJ2-1 once
TGCGCCAGCAGCCAAGTTCTCAGAGGGAGGTTAGAGGGCTACACCTTC CASSQVLRGRLEGYTF TRBV4-1 . TRBJ1-2 .
TGTGCCTGGAGGGGGACAGGCCGGAATTACAATGAGCAGTTCTTC CAWRGTGRNYNEQFF TRBV30 TRBD1 TRBJ2-1 .
TGTGCCTGGAATCAGGGGGACACTGAAGCTTTCTTT CAWNQGDTEAFF TRBV30 TRBD1 TRBJ1-1 .
TGCGCCAGCAGCCACCTAGGACAGGACGAGCAGTTCTTC CASSHLGQDEQFF TRBV4-1 TRBD1 TRBJ2-1 once
TGTGCCAGCAGCTTAGAAGGGCTTCAGCCCCAGCATTTT CASSLEGLQPQHF TRBV7-9 . TRBJ1-5 .
TGCAGCGTTGAGGGACTTCCCGGCTCCGAGGTACACAATGAGCAGTTCTTC CSVEGLPGSEVHNEQFF TRBV29-1 . TRBJ2-1 .
TGTGCCAGCAGTGACTCGGGCGGGGGGAGAGATACGCAGTATTTT CASSDSGGGRDTQYF TRBV6-4 TRBD2 TRBJ2-3 .
TGTGCCAGCTCCGTGACAGGGGTCCATCAGCCCCAGCATTTT CASSVTGVHQPQHF TRBV18 TRBD1 TRBJ1-5 .
TGTGCCAGCAATTTTGAGCGGGAGACTGAAGCTTTCTTT CASNFERETEAFF TRBV7-9 . TRBJ1-1 .
TGTGCCAGTAGTATAGATAAGGGGCCAGGGGGCCGAACTAATGAAAAACTGTTTTTT CASSIDKGPGGRTNEKLFF TRBV19 TRBD1 TRBJ1-4 .
TGTGCCAGTACCTCCCCATGGGACAGGAATTCATTTCAGCCCCAGCATTTT CASTSPWDRNSFQPQHF TRBV19 TRBD1 TRBJ1-5 .
TGTGCCAGCAGCTTACCCGGGGAGCTGTTTTTT CASSLPGELFF TRBV7-9 . TRBJ2-2 .
TGTGCCAGTAGAATCGGGACAGGTGGGGCCAACGTCCTGACTTTC CASRIGTGGANVLTF TRBV19 TRBD1 TRBJ2-6 .
TGTGCCAGCTCACCTTACGGGACGCTGGCAGGGGGAGAGACCCAGTACTTC CASSPYGTLAGGETQYF TRBV18 TRBD1 TRBJ2-5 .
TGCGCCAGCAGCCAAAACGGGCCCTTCCTTAACTATGGCTACACCTTC CASSQNGPFLNYGYTF TRBV4-1 . TRBJ1-2 .
TGTGCCAGCAGCTCAAAAACTGGGGCCAACGTCCTGACTTTC CASSSKTGANVLTF TRBV7-2 . TRBJ2-6 once
TGTGCCAGCTCAGGAAACAGGGGGCGCGGCTATGGCTACACCTTC CASSGNRGRGYGYTF TRBV18 TRBD1 TRBJ1-2 .
TGTGCCAGCAGCTTATCTCCCTCTGGGGTCGGAGATACGCAGTATTTT CASSLSPSGVGDTQYF TRBV7-9 . TRBJ2-3 once
TGTGCCAGCAGCGACAGGGACGGGATCTACGAGCAGTACTTC CASSDRDGIYEQYF TRBV7-2 TRBD1 TRBJ2-7 .
TGTGCCAGTAGTATAGAACCTAAAGGGACCACGGGGGAGACCCAGTACTTC CASSIEPKGTTGETQYF TRBV19 . TRBJ2-5 .
TGTGCCAGCTCACCCCAGACTAACAGGGGCGGTGAGACCCAGTACTTC CASSPQTNRGGETQYF TRBV18 TRBD1 TRBJ2-5 .
TGTGCCAGCAGCCCCACAGGGTCTGGGGCCAACGTCCTGACTTTC CASSPTGSGANVLTF TRBV7-9 . TRBJ2-6 .
TGTGCCAGTAGTACGGGGACAGTAAACTATGGCTACACCTTC CASSTGTVNYGYTF TRBV19 TRBD1 TRBJ1-2 .
TGTGCCTGGGACGGACAGGGTTCCAATCAGCCCCAGCATTTT CAWDGQGSNQPQHF TRBV30 TRBD1 TRBJ1-5 once
TGCGCCAGCAGTCAAGCGGGGGGTGAGGGATCTATCTATGGCTACACCTTC CASSQAGGEGSIYGYTF TRBV23-1 . TRBJ1-2 .
TGTGCCAGTAGTATAGGGGGGCACGAGCAGTACTTC CASSIGGHEQYF TRBV19 . TRBJ2-7 .
TGTGCCAGCAGTTACCGACAGGGACCTTCTGAGGAACTGTTTTTT CASSYRQGPSEELFF TRBV4-2 TRBD1 TRBJ1-4 once
TGCACCAGCAGCCAAGATAGAAGGACAAGCAGAATAAAAAACATTCAGTACTTC CTSSQDRRTSRIKNIQYF TRBV1 . TRBJ2-4 .
TGTGCCAGTAGTATTTCTCCGTTTACAGACAATGAGCAGTTCTTC CASSISPFTDNEQFF TRBV19 . TRBJ2-1 .
TGTGCCAGCAGCCCCCTTTACAGTGCAACTAATGAAAAACTGTTTTTT CASSPLYSATNEKLFF TRBV6-6 . TRBJ1-4 .
TGTGCCAGCAGCTCAACCCGGAACACTGAAGCTTTCTTT CASSSTRNTEAFF TRBV9 . TRBJ1-1 .